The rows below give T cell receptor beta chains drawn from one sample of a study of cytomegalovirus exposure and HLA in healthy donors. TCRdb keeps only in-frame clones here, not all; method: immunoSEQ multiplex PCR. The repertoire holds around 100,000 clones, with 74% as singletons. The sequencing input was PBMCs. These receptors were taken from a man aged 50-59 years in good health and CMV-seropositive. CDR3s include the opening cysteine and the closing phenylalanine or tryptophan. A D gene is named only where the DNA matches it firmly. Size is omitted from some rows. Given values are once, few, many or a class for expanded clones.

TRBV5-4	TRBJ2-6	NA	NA	TGTGCCAGCAGTTCCGGGACACCCGGGGATGGGGCCAACGTCCTGACTTTC	CASSSGTPGDGANVLTF
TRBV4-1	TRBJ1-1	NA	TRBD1	TGCGCCAGCAGCCGTGGACAGGGGGCAAACACTGAAGCTTTCTTT	CASSRGQGANTEAFF
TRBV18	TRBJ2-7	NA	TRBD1	TGTGCCAGCTCACAGGGGGCTAGCCCCTACGAGCAGTACTTC	CASSQGASPYEQYF
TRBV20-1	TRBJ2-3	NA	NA	TGCAGTGCTAGCACTAGAGATACGCAGTATTTT	CSASTRDTQYF
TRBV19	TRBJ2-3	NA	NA	TGTGCCAGTAGTACCGCGGGAAGGGGCAGCACAGATACGCAGTATTTT	CASSTAGRGSTDTQYF
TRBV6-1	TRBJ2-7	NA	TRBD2	TGTGCCAGCGCCACTAGCGGGAGGGACGACGAGCAGTACTTC	CASATSGRDDEQYF
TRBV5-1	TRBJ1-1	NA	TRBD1	TGCGCCACACGGACAGGGGATGAGACTGAAGCTTTCTTT	CATRTGDETEAFF
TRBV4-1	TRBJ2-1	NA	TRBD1	TGCGCCAGCAGCCGGGGACAGGGGGCTTGGGATGAGCAGTTCTTC	CASSRGQGAWDEQFF
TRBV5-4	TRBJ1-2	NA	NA	TGTGCCAGCAGCTTTTCTCGGGTATATTATGGCTACACCTTC	CASSFSRVYYGYTF
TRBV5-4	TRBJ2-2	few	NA	TGTGCCAGCAGCCGAGACACCGGGGAGCTGTTTTTT	CASSRDTGELFF